Below, 13 T cell receptor beta chains from the same sample are listed, as sequenced in a study of T cell changes during pregnancy in multiple sclerosis. Using immunoSEQ multiplex PCR, the repertoire was profiled, and TCRdb retains in-frame clones only, with some absent. The table shows about 110,000 clones, with under 95% occurring only once. Sequencing was performed on peripheral blood, taken in the third trimester of pregnancy. Source of these receptors: a female donor in good health, enrolled as a control in a pregnancy study.

V usage is TRBV5-4 and J usage is TRBJ1-2, with 10 bases fitting TRBD1. The trim removed 4 bases at V and 8 bases at J, leaving 14 bases unmatched. Germline CDR1 is SGHNT and CDR2 is YYREEE (reference sequence). This CDR3 region has 16 residues. CDR3 DNA sequence: TGTGCCAGCAGCGGAGGACCCGGGACAGGGGCATTGGGCTACACCTTC. This gives the protein CASSGGPGTGALGYTF.

The gene calls are TRBV7-2 and TRBJ1-5; D unclear. The length of the CDR3 is 13 residues. Trimming took off 3 bases at V and 7 bases at J, with 10 bases between the two ends. From germline, CDR1 is SGHTA and CDR2 FQGNSA. DNA for the CDR3: TGTGCCAGCAGCTTGGAGGGATACCAGCCCCAGCATTTT. This encodes CASSLEGYQPQHF.

The genes are TRBV15 and TRBJ2-7, with a weak D call TRBD2 (7 bases). This CDR3 region has 15 residues. V was shortened by 4 bases and J by 4 bases, with 17 bases between the two germline ends. Germline CDR1 reads LNHNV; CDR2 reads YYDKDF (reference sequence). CDR3 sequence: CATSTGGPLQYEQYF. The CDR3 nucleotides read TGTGCCACCAGCACCGGGGGGCCGCTTCAGTACGAGCAGTACTTC.

This rearrangement joins TRBV30 to TRBJ1-1; D not resolved. V was shortened by 2 bases and J by 11 bases, with 12 bases between the two germline ends. This CDR3 comprises 11 residues. Germline lookup yields CDR1 GTSNPN and CDR2 SVGIG (reference sequence). The chain's CDR3 is CAWSFSSGAFF. DNA for the CDR3: TGTGCCTGGAGTTTCTCATCCGGGGCTTTCTTT.

The chain is built from TRBV5-5 and TRBJ2-1; TRBD2 matches 11 bases. CDR3 length equals 16 residues. Germline-derived CDR1 and CDR2 are SGHKS and YYEKEE (reference sequence). V was pared by 3 bases and J by 2 bases, with 4 bases of the junction left unmatched. This chain's CDR3 is CASSSRLAGTYNEQFF. CDR3 coding DNA: TGTGCCAGCAGCTCTCGACTAGCGGGGACCTACAATGAGCAGTTCTTC.

This clone was detected only once. The chain carries TRBV27 and TRBJ2-1; weak D call: TRBD2 (6 bases). CDR3 length equals 16 residues. The germline gives CDR1 MNHEY, CDR2 SMNVEV (reference sequence). Trimming left V 5 bases short and J 0 bases short, with 14 bases between. The CDR3: CASSKGLSGSYNEQFF. The CDR3 nucleotides are TGTGCCAGCAGTAAGGGACTTTCTGGCTCCTACAATGAGCAGTTCTTC.

This clone was seen just once. The chain has TRBV6-4 and TRBJ2-5; TRBD2 matches 14 bases. Germline V gene sequence: CDR1 MRHNA, CDR2 SNTAGT. The trim removed 4 bases at V and 2 bases at J, leaving 3 bases unmatched. The CDR3 extends over 16 amino acids. Here the CDR3 reads CASSARTSGGQETQYF. The CDR3 region has the DNA TGTGCCAGCAGTGCCCGGACTAGCGGGGGGCAAGAGACCCAGTACTTC.

The genes are TRBV7-2 and TRBJ2-1; 8 bases fit TRBD1. Germline CDR1 and CDR2: SGHTA and FQGNSA. CDR3 length: 15 amino acids. With 4 bases clipped from V and 4 bases from J, the junction kept 6 bases outside the gene matches. The CDR3 DNA reads TGTGCCAGCAGCTCACAGGGGGGAATTTACAATGAGCAGTTCTTC. It codes for CASSSQGGIYNEQFF.

The chain is built from TRBV25-1 and TRBJ1-1; TRBD1 matches 9 bases. The V and J ends lost 4 bases and 5 bases, in that order; junction bases with no gene match: 5. Germline assignment: CDR1 MGHDK and CDR2 SYGVNS. The length of the CDR3 is 14 residues. The CDR3 sequence is CASSGQGGGTEAFF. The CDR3, as DNA: TGTGCCAGCAGTGGACAGGGGGGGGGTACTGAAGCTTTCTTT.

CDR3 coding DNA: TGTGCTAGTGGTCTAATTACTTCAGGGTCCTATGGCTACACCTTC. Protein product: CASGLITSGSYGYTF. The chain joins TRBV12-5 to TRBJ1-2, with D perhaps matching TRBD1 (5 bases). The germline V and J ends were trimmed by 5 bases and 4 bases, with 17 bases remaining between them. The CDR3 sequence is 15 residues long. Per the germline V gene, CDR1 is LGHNT and CDR2 is FRNRAP.

This clone was recorded once. V and J are TRBV5-1 and TRBJ1-6, with D maybe TRBD1 (5 bases). CDR3 size: 15 residues. Germline V CDR1 and CDR2: SGHRS, YFSETQ. V was clipped by 3 bases and J by 10 bases, with 17 bases between them. The CDR3 nucleotides read TGCGCCAGCAGCTCCTCGGGAGAGAGGGGCTCACCCCTCCACTTT. This sequence encodes CASSSSGERGSPLHF.

CDR3 DNA: TGTGCCAGCAGCCGGGGGGAAATCGACTATGGCTACACCTTC. Its translation is CASSRGEIDYGYTF. This chain links TRBV6-5 with TRBJ1-2; TRBD1 might be the D (5 bases). Looked up from germline, CDR1 is MNHEY and CDR2 is SVGAGI. The V gene lost 6 bases and the J gene lost 3 bases, with 14 bases spanning the gap. The CDR3 is 14 amino acids.

The rearrangement uses TRBV4-3 and TRBJ1-2; TRBD1 matches at 8 bases. This CDR3 region has 14 residues. Losses at the gene ends were 4 bases for V and 4 bases for J; bases not matched to a gene: 5. CDR1 LGHNA and CDR2 YSLEER come from the germline V gene. CDR3 nucleotides: TGCGCCAGCAGCCCCGACAGGGGCGGCTATGGCTACACCTTC. This codes for CASSPDRGGYGYTF.